The sequence of this T cell receptor (beta chain) was determined in a study of blood T cell repertoires in COVID-19. Study background: Material from acute and convalescent COVID-19 was sourced from the United States, Italy and Spain. T cells, B-cell-depleted T cells, or PBMCs supplied cDNA or gDNA.

Repertoires were generated with immunoSEQ multiplex PCR, while TCRdb's copy carries only in-frame clones and drops some. In the table there are about 240,000 clones, roughly four fifths of which are singletons. During active infection, Seattle patients enrolled and were then monitored through disease. CDR1 SGHTA and CDR2 FQGNSA come from the germline V gene. There are 14 residues in the CDR3. V lost 5 bases, J lost 4 bases, and 6 bases stayed unmatched. The genes are TRBV7-2 and TRBJ2-5, with TRBD2 matching over 8 bases. Sequences were obtained from peripheral blood. This receptor was identified in an elderly woman with COVID-19, enrolled during active disease. The CDR3 is CASSPPSGRETQYF. CDR3 in DNA: TGTGCCAGCAGCCCCCCGAGCGGGAGAGAGACCCAGTACTTC. The variable domain in full, completed from reference TRBV7-2 and TRBJ2-5, reads GAGVSQSPSNKVTEKGKDVELRCDPISGHTALYWYRQSLGQGLEFLIYFQGNSAPDKSGLPSDRFSAERTGGSVSTLTIQRTQQEDSAVYLCASSPPSGRETQYFGPGTRLLVL.